This is a list of T cell receptor beta chains from one sample in a study of regulatory T cells in long-lasting Graves disease. TCRdb used MiXCR to reprocess the multiplex PCR reads, holding one entry per CDR3 protein. The sample contains roughly 470,000 distinct CDR3 sequences, 20% of which appear only once. The material sequenced was peripheral blood mononuclear cells (PBMCs), taken when the disease was refractory, from a patient treated with antithyroid drugs. The source is a female donor with Graves disease. The CDR3 runs from the conserved cysteine through the conserved F or W. Each record gives: V gene, D gene, clone size, J gene, CDR3 protein, CDR3 DNA. The D gene is left open where the match is weak. Rows may omit the clone size; those that give it use once, few, many or a size class.

>TRBV29-1|TRBD2|.|TRBJ2-5
CSALTAAAGGETQYF
TGCAGCGCCCTGACTGCGGCAGCGGGAGGAGAGACCCAGTACTTC
>TRBV7-2|.|many|TRBJ1-1
CASSPTMMNTEAFF
TGTGCCAGCAGCCCGACGATGATGAACACTGAAGCTTTCTTT
>TRBV4-3|.|.|TRBJ2-7
CASSQDLGRSEQYF
TGCGCCAGCAGCCAAGATCTGGGTCGCTCCGAGCAGTACTTC
>TRBV5-1|TRBD1|.|TRBJ1-6
CASSLRGTGNSPLHF
TGCGCCAGCAGCCTTAGGGGGACAGGGAATTCACCCCTCCACTTT
>TRBV19|TRBD1|few|TRBJ1-6
CASSGQVHNSPLHF
TGTGCCAGTAGTGGACAGGTCCATAATTCACCCCTCCACTTT
>TRBV10-1|.|many|TRBJ1-4
CASRIRSEKLFF
TGCGCCAGCAGGATCAGGTCCGAAAAACTGTTTTTT
>TRBV7-2|.|many|TRBJ1-6
CASSFRTTNSPLHF
TGTGCCAGCAGCTTCCGGACGACTAATTCACCCCTCCACTTT
>TRBV7-2|.|many|TRBJ2-7
CASSLAASVSYEQYF
TGTGCCAGCAGCTTAGCGGCTAGCGTCTCCTACGAGCAGTACTTC
>TRBV28|.|many|TRBJ1-1
CASSLWNTEAFF
TGTGCCAGCAGTTTATGGAACACTGAAGCTTTCTTT
>TRBV20-1|TRBD2|.|TRBJ2-2
CSARGLTGDTGELFF
TGCAGTGCTCGGGGACTAACCGGAGACACCGGGGAGCTGTTTTTT
>TRBV7-3|TRBD1|many|TRBJ2-7
CASSPQGQGIHEQYF
TGTGCCAGCAGCCCCCAAGGACAGGGGATTCACGAGCAGTACTTC
>TRBV30|TRBD1|many|TRBJ2-5
CASGQGASRSQYF
TGTGCCAGTGGACAGGGGGCTTCAAGGTCCCAGTACTTC
>TRBV5-4|.|.|TRBJ2-7
CASSFRTVNLNEQYF
TGTGCCAGCAGCTTTCGGACCGTGAACCTCAACGAGCAGTACTTC
>TRBV25-1|.|.|TRBJ1-2
CASSGPPGSGGYTF
TGTGCCAGCAGTGGGCCACCAGGCTCGGGGGGCTACACCTTC
>TRBV24-1|.|.|TRBJ2-5
CATSDFQLGVETQYF
TGTGCCACCAGTGATTTCCAGTTGGGGGTAGAGACCCAGTACTTC
>TRBV5-5|.|many|TRBJ1-1
CASSLVPQLNTEAFF
TGTGCCAGCAGCTTGGTCCCACAACTGAACACTGAAGCTTTCTTT
>TRBV6-1|TRBD1|few|TRBJ1-2
CASIPRGGGITYGYTF
TGTGCCAGCATCCCACGGGGAGGGGGCATCACCTATGGCTACACCTTC
>TRBV6-2/TRBV6-3|.|.|TRBJ1-1
CASSYRTPPEAFF
TGTGCCAGCAGTTATAGGACACCCCCTGAAGCTTTCTTT
>TRBV27|TRBD2|.|TRBJ2-7
CASSLGPSGLLPREQYF
TGTGCCAGCAGTTTAGGGCCGTCGGGACTACTCCCGCGCGAGCAGTACTTC
>TRBV28|TRBD1|many|TRBJ1-2
CASGTANNYGYTF
TGTGCCAGTGGGACAGCAAATAACTATGGCTACACCTTC
>TRBV7-3|TRBD2|few|TRBJ2-1
CASSLQAGNEQFF
TGTGCCAGCAGCTTACAAGCGGGGAATGAGCAGTTCTTC
>TRBV9|.|.|TRBJ2-5
CASSVGLGTPQETQYF
TGTGCCAGCAGCGTAGGATTAGGGACACCTCAAGAGACCCAGTACTTC
>TRBV24-1|TRBD2|.|TRBJ2-2
CATSGTDGSSGRVGTGELFF
TGTGCCACCAGTGGGACCGATGGAAGTAGCGGGAGGGTTGGCACCGGGGAGCTGTTTTTT
>TRBV29-1|.|many|TRBJ1-2
CSVEAETSYGYTF
TGCAGCGTTGAGGCGGAAACCTCCTATGGCTACACCTTC
>TRBV5-1|TRBD2|many|TRBJ2-7
CASSEGAGPAYEQYF
TGCGCCAGCAGCGAGGGAGCGGGACCCGCCTACGAGCAGTACTTC
>TRBV6-5|.|many|TRBJ2-5
CASSYSQVSGSPTVGESETQYF
TGTGCCAGCAGTTACTCCCAGGTTTCAGGGAGTCCCACGGTGGGGGAATCGGAGACCCAGTACTTC
>TRBV7-6|TRBD1|few|TRBJ2-7
CASTVDRGDYEQYF
TGTGCCAGCACCGTGGACAGGGGAGACTACGAGCAGTACTTC
>TRBV19|TRBD1|.|TRBJ2-1
CASNRGLNNEQFF
TGTGCCAGCAACAGGGGGCTCAACAATGAGCAGTTCTTC
>TRBV28|.|many|TRBJ2-7
CASKETGGLEQYF
TGTGCCAGCAAGGAGACAGGTGGTTTAGAGCAGTACTTC
>TRBV2|.|many|TRBJ1-5
CASRYRVSSNQPQHF
TGTGCCAGCAGGTACAGGGTATCCAGCAATCAGCCCCAGCATTTT
>TRBV5-5|.|.|TRBJ2-7
CASSIRGAQYEQYF
TGTGCCAGCAGCATTCGGGGGGCTCAATACGAGCAGTACTTC
>TRBV9|.|few|TRBJ2-3
CASSVGRLGLVDTQYF
TGTGCCAGCAGCGTAGGTAGACTAGGGCTCGTTGATACGCAGTATTTT
>TRBV5-1|TRBD1|.|TRBJ1-2
CASSWDRGLRGYTF
TGCGCCAGCAGCTGGGACAGGGGGCTTCGTGGCTACACCTTC
>TRBV6-1|.|many|TRBJ1-1
CASRESRTNTEAFF
TGTGCCAGCAGAGAGAGCAGGACGAACACTGAAGCTTTCTTT
>TRBV7-9|.|.|TRBJ2-7
CASSLTGIEQYF
TGTGCCAGCAGCTTAACAGGGATTGAGCAGTACTTC
>TRBV27|.|.|TRBJ1-5
CASRLRHGGQPQHF
TGTGCCAGCAGACTGAGGCATGGAGGTCAGCCCCAGCATTTT
>TRBV28|.|few|TRBJ2-6
CASNTHSGANVLTF
TGTGCCAGCAACACTCACTCTGGGGCCAACGTCCTGACTTTC
>TRBV28|TRBD1|many|TRBJ1-4
CATSDRVNEKLFF
TGTGCCACCTCGGACAGGGTTAATGAAAAACTGTTTTTT
>TRBV10-3|.|many|TRBJ2-7
CAISESRSSYEQYF
TGTGCCATCAGTGAGTCCCGCAGCTCCTACGAGCAGTACTTC
>TRBV29-1|TRBD2|.|TRBJ2-2
CSVEDQLAGVSGELFF
TGCAGCGTTGAAGATCAACTAGCGGGAGTAAGCGGGGAGCTGTTTTTT
>TRBV20-1|.|once|TRBJ2-2
CSARDNSGELFF
TGCAGTGCTAGAGATAACTCCGGGGAGCTGTTTTTT
>TRBV3-1|.|many|TRBJ1-1
CASSQDSGGREAFF
TGTGCCAGCAGCCAAGATTCCGGGGGACGAGAAGCTTTCTTT
>TRBV6-1|TRBD1|few|TRBJ1-1
CASSKNRGQGTEAFF
TGTGCCAGCAGTAAAAACAGGGGGCAGGGTACTGAAGCTTTCTTT
>TRBV6-2/TRBV6-3|TRBD2|.|TRBJ2-1
CASISLAGSSYNEQFF
TGTGCCAGCATATCTTTAGCGGGATCCTCCTACAATGAGCAGTTCTTC
>TRBV5-1|.|many|TRBJ1-1
CASSPLEGINTEAFF
TGCGCCAGCAGCCCACTAGAAGGGATCAACACTGAAGCTTTCTTT